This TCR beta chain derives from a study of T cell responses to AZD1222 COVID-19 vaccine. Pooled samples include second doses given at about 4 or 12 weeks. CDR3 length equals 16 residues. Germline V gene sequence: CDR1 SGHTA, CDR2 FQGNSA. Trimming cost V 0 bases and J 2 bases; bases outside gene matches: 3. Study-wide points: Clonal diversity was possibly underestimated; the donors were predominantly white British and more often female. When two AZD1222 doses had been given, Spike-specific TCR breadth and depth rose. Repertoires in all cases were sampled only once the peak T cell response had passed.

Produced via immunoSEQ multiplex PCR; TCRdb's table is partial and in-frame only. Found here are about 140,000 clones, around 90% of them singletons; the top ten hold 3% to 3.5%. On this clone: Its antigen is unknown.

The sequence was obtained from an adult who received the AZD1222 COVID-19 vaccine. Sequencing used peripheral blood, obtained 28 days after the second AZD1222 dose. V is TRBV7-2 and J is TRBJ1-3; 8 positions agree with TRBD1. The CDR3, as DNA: TGTGCCAGCAGCTTAGCCCAGACAGGGGCTGGAAACACCATATATTTT. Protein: CASSLAQTGAGNTIYF.